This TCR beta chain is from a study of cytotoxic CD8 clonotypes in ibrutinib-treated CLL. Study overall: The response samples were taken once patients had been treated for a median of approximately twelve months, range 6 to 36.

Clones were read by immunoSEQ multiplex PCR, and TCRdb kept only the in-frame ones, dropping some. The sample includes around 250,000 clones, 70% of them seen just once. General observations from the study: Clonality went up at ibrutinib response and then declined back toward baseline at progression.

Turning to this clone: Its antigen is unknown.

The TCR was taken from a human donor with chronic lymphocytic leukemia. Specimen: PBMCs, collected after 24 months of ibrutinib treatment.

CDR3 protein: CASSSGLAVEQYF. The CDR3, as DNA: TGTGCCAGCAGTTCGGGACTAGCGGTCGAGCAGTACTTC. The gene calls are TRBV27 and TRBJ2-7; 11 bases map to TRBD2. The CDR3 covers 13 residues. After removal of 4 bases from V and 6 bases from J, the junction contained 2 bases not matched to a gene. Germline V gene lookup returns CDR1 MNHEY and CDR2 SMNVEV (reference sequence).